This T cell receptor beta chain was found in a study of CD8 T cells in Susac syndrome. From blood CD8+ and CD4+ T cells, the TCR beta chain was sequenced. Healthy donors, matched for age and sex, constituted the control group. TEMRA cells were FACS-enriched and CD8+ and CD4+ T cells negatively isolated. Trimming took off 1 base at V and 7 bases at J, with 19 bases between the two ends. CDR3 length equals 15 residues. CDR1 is SQVTM and CDR2 is ANQGSEA in the germline V gene. It was with random hexamers that 0.5 to 1 ug RNA was reverse transcribed. The immunoSEQ assay covered 54 Vbeta and 13 Jbeta segments for CDR3. TCRdb re-derived calls from the immunoSEQ multiplex PCR reads in MiXCR, one entry per CDR3 protein. The table lists around 190,000 distinct CDR3 sequences, under 95% of them singletons.

The specimen sequenced was CD4+ T cells from PBMCs. The sequence came from a human donor in good health. V usage is TRBV29-1 and J usage is TRBJ1-2; D perhaps matches TRBD1 (6 bases). The CDR3 sequence: CSVEVGRGVHRGYTF. The CDR3 bases are TGCAGCGTTGAAGTAGGGAGGGGGGTCCACCGTGGCTACACCTTC. The whole variable domain, remainder taken from reference TRBV29-1 and TRBJ1-2, is SAVISQKPSRDICQRGTSLTIQCQVDSQVTMMFWYRQQPGQSLTLIATANQGSEATYESGFVIDKFPISRPNLTFSTLTVSNMSPEDSSIYLCSVEVGRGVHRGYTFGSGTRLTVV.